The present T cell receptor beta chain was sequenced within a study of T-cell reconstitution after alpha-beta-depleted transplantation in children. General study findings and limits: Elevated TCRbeta diversity at day 60 was traced, in some patients, to surviving recipient T cells and thymic progenitors. T cells produced anew were the main source of T-cell counts and diversity one year after transplant.

Looked up from germline, CDR1 is SGHAT and CDR2 is FQDESV (reference sequence). The CDR3 is 14 amino acids. V was pared by 5 bases and J by 5 bases, with 5 bases of the junction left unmatched. For TCRbeta, the library was prepared with unique molecular identifiers. A single record per CDR3 protein comes from TCRdb applying MiXCR to the PCR reads. The profile covers 280,000 or so distinct CDR3 sequences, with approximately 10% appearing a single time and about 20% taken by the ten largest. This clonotype came up many times. What it recognizes is unknown. This receptor was taken from a male patient aged 2-10 years who had a stem cell transplant for chronic granulomatous disease, so the T cells may come from the graft donor. The chain has TRBV11-1 and TRBJ2-3; 9 bases align to TRBD1. The material sequenced was peripheral blood, taken 180 days after TCRalphabeta/CD19-depleted stem cell transplant. The DNA of the CDR3 is TGTGCCAGCAGCCTGGGACAGGGTGTAGATACGCAGTATTTT. This encodes CASSLGQGVDTQYF.